The 19 T cell receptor beta chains below all came from one sample that was sequenced in a study of T-cell reconstitution after alpha-beta-depleted transplantation in children. As it was prepared, the TCRbeta library received unique molecular identifiers. TCRdb re-called the PCR reads with MiXCR, one entry per CDR3 protein. This sample has approximately 500,000 distinct CDR3 sequences, with roughly a quarter found just once. The material sequenced was PBMCs, taken before TCRalphabeta/CD19-depleted stem cell transplant. The receptors come from a boy under three years old with Wiskott-Aldrich syndrome, due to receive a stem cell transplant.

This clonotype came up a few times. V is TRBV10-3 and J is TRBJ1-1; 7 bases are a match to TRBD1. The germline V gene encodes CDR1 ENHRY and CDR2 SYGVKD. This CDR3 region has 12 residues. V gave up 3 bases and J gave up 10 bases; unmatched junction bases: 5. The CDR3 nucleotides read TGTGCCATCAGTGATACAGGGGCGCGAGCTTTCTTT. Translated, it gives CAISDTGARAFF.

In its sample, this clonotype was seen a few times. This sequence joins TRBV12-3 or TRBV12-4 and TRBJ2-1; TRBD2 matches 9 bases. V lost 5 bases and J lost 8; bases outside the gene matches: 10. This CDR3 has 15 residues. DNA for the CDR3: TGTGCCAGCAGTCGTAGCGGGAGTGCCCACGATGAGCAGTTCTTC. Translating gives CASSRSGSAHDEQFF.

The chain carries TRBV15 and TRBJ2-1; 11 nucleotides agree with TRBD2. The CDR3 totals 17 residues. J gave up 3 bases and V 6 bases, and 10 bases lay outside the gene matches. Germline assignment: CDR1 LNHNV and CDR2 YYDKDF (reference sequence). DNA of the CDR3: TGTGCCACCAGTTCCCCGACTAGCGGGAAAAACTACAATGAGCAGTTCTTC. This gives the protein CATSSPTSGKNYNEQFF.

V and J are TRBV29-1 and TRBJ1-2; D gene uncertain. The CDR3 loop spans 12 amino acids. V dropped 3 bases and J dropped 9 bases, with 14 bases sitting between them. Germline values: CDR1 SQVTM, CDR2 ANQGSEA. In DNA, the CDR3 is TGCAGCGTTGATAGCGCAAAATTGCGCTACACCTTC. It yields the protein CSVDSAKLRYTF.

This clonotype came up a few times. The V gene is TRBV9, the J gene TRBJ2-7; D remains unclear. Germline values: CDR1 SGDLS, CDR2 YYNGEE. Trimming removed 0 bases from V and 2 bases from J, with 12 bases in between. There are 15 residues in the CDR3. CDR3 residues: CASSVEFGSTYEQYF. For the CDR3, the DNA is TGTGCCAGCAGCGTAGAGTTCGGCAGCACCTACGAGCAGTACTTC.

DNA of the CDR3: TGTGCCAGCAGCTTGAAGGCGGGAGGGCCGGCAGATACGCAGTATTTT. Its translation is CASSLKAGGPADTQYF. This rearrangement joins TRBV5-4 to TRBJ2-3, with 9 bases aligning to TRBD2. CDR1 and CDR2 (germline): SGHNT, YYREEE (reference sequence). The CDR3 spans 16 residues. V was clipped by 1 base and J by 4 bases; unmatched bases: 7. Supplemented by reference TRBV5-4 and TRBJ2-3, the full variable domain reads ETGVTQSPTHLIKTRGQQVTLRCSSQSGHNTVSWYQQALGQGPQFIFQYYREEENGRGNFPPRFSGLQFPNYSSELNVNALELDDSALYLCASSLKAGGPADTQYFGPGTRLTVL.

In its sample, this clonotype was seen a few times. The chain has TRBV9 and TRBJ2-2, with D perhaps matching TRBD1 (6 bases). CDR1 and CDR2 from the germline V gene are SGDLS and YYNGEE. This CDR3 spans 16 amino acids. V lost 4 bases, J lost 7 bases, and 20 bases lay in between. For the CDR3, the DNA is TGTGCCAGCAGCCCCCTTGGACAGTCCGTCGTCGGGGAGCTGTTTTTT. Amino acids: CASSPLGQSVVGELFF.

This clonotype appeared a few times. The CDR3 loop is CASSPGTFKNIQYF. The CDR3 nucleotides read TGTGCCAGCAGCCCGGGGACATTTAAAAACATTCAGTACTTC. J is TRBJ2-4 and V is TRBV28; D is perhaps TRBD1 (6 bases). Trimming shortened V by 6 bases and J by 4 bases, and 13 bases separated the two germline ends. The CDR3 loop spans 14 amino acids. Germline assignment: CDR1 MDHEN and CDR2 SYDVKM.

This chain uses TRBV20-1 with TRBJ2-7; D is undetermined. Trimming pared 3 bases from V and 0 bases from J, leaving 9 bases between. The length of the CDR3 is 13 residues. Looked up from germline, CDR1 is DFQATT and CDR2 is SNEGSKA (reference sequence). The CDR3 loop reads CSARETSSYEQYF. The CDR3 coding sequence is TGCAGTGCTAGGGAGACCTCCTCCTACGAGCAGTACTTC.

V usage is TRBV29-1 and J usage is TRBJ2-7, with a weak D call TRBD1 (5 bases). V dropped 4 bases and J dropped 5 bases, with 9 bases sitting between them. Germline V lookup: CDR1 SQVTM, CDR2 ANQGSEA. The CDR3 sequence is 11 residues long. The CDR3 loop is CSVARANEQYF. In DNA form, the CDR3 reads TGCAGCGTTGCCAGGGCTAACGAGCAGTACTTC.

The chain uses TRBV27 and TRBJ1-5, with D perhaps TRBD1 (5 bases). Per germline, CDR1 MNHEY and CDR2 SMNVEV (reference sequence). Trimming removed 5 bases from V and 4 bases from J, with 21 bases in between. This CDR3 comprises 17 residues. CDR3 amino acids: CASSPQLGATRNQPQHF. The CDR3 region has the DNA TGTGCCAGCAGTCCCCAACTCGGGGCCACCAGGAATCAGCCCCAGCATTTT.

The CDR3 DNA sequence: TGCGCCAGCAGCTTGTGGCTAGCGGCGTCAGATACGCAGTATTTT. It codes for CASSLWLAASDTQYF. The chain recombines TRBV5-1 with TRBJ2-3; 7 bases fit TRBD2. The CDR3 spans 15 residues. CDR1 is SGHRS and CDR2 is YFSETQ in the germline V gene. J was trimmed by 4 bases and V by 1 base; bases with no gene match: 6.

The rearrangement links TRBV5-5 to TRBJ2-2, with TRBD1 identical over 7 bases. V lost 2 bases and J lost 1; bases outside the gene matches: 2. The CDR3 has 15 amino acids. Germline V lookup: CDR1 SGHKS, CDR2 YYEKEE (reference sequence). CDR3 nucleotide sequence: TGTGCCAGCAGCTTCACAGGGGTGAACACCGGGGAGCTGTTTTTT. Protein: CASSFTGVNTGELFF.

This chain links TRBV29-1 with TRBJ2-5; TRBD2 is a possible D gene (6 bases). The germline V gene encodes CDR1 SQVTM and CDR2 ANQGSEA. Trimming took off 6 bases at V and 6 bases at J, with 17 bases between the two ends. The CDR3 totals 13 residues. CDR3 protein: CSVHQGGPKTQYF. The CDR3 DNA sequence: TGCAGCGTACACCAAGGAGGGCCGAAGACCCAGTACTTC.

The CDR3 DNA is TGCAGTGCTGGGACTAGCGGGAGGATAGAGACCCAGTACTTC. Amino acids: CSAGTSGRIETQYF. The V call is TRBV20-1, the J call TRBJ2-5, with 15 bases aligning to TRBD2. Germline CDR1 reads DFQATT; CDR2 reads SNEGSKA (reference sequence). V was clipped by 5 bases and J by 4 bases; unmatched bases: 2. The CDR3 covers 14 residues.

In its sample, this clonotype was seen a few times. The chain couples TRBV10-3 to TRBJ2-3, with 8 bases identical to TRBD2. Germline V CDR1 and CDR2: ENHRY, SYGVKD. The CDR3 loop spans 13 amino acids. The V segment lost 5 bases and the J segment 6 bases; nucleotides outside the gene matches: 4. CDR3 amino acids: CAISTTSEDTQYF. CDR3 DNA: TGTGCCATCAGTACGACTAGCGAGGATACGCAGTATTTT.

In its sample, this clonotype was seen a few times. The chain employs TRBV7-2 and TRBJ1-1; D is unresolved. Germline CDR1 and CDR2: SGHTA and FQGNSA. The CDR3 length is 15 residues. Trimming took off 2 bases at V and 0 bases at J, with 10 bases between the two ends. The CDR3 sequence is CASSLHGTLNTEAFF. CDR3 bases: TGTGCCAGCAGCTTACACGGCACCCTGAACACTGAAGCTTTCTTT.

This rearrangement joins TRBV5-1 to TRBJ2-1, with TRBD2 as a possible D gene (6 bases). This CDR3 is 15 amino acids long. Deletions cut 0 bases from V and 6 bases from J, with 13 bases between. The V gene's germline CDR1 is SGHRS and CDR2 YFSETQ. The CDR3 is CASSLGEASGNEQFF. CDR3 in DNA: TGCGCCAGCAGCTTGGGGGAGGCCTCTGGCAATGAGCAGTTCTTC.

Only a few counts were recorded for this clonotype. The chain links TRBV28 to TRBJ2-7; D is unresolved. V shed 8 bases and J shed 2 bases, with 10 bases lying between them. This CDR3 spans 12 amino acids. CDR1 and CDR2 from the germline V gene are MDHEN and SYDVKM. The CDR3 DNA follows: TGTGCCAGCCGTAGTCCTCCCTACGAGCAGTACTTC. This encodes CASRSPPYEQYF.